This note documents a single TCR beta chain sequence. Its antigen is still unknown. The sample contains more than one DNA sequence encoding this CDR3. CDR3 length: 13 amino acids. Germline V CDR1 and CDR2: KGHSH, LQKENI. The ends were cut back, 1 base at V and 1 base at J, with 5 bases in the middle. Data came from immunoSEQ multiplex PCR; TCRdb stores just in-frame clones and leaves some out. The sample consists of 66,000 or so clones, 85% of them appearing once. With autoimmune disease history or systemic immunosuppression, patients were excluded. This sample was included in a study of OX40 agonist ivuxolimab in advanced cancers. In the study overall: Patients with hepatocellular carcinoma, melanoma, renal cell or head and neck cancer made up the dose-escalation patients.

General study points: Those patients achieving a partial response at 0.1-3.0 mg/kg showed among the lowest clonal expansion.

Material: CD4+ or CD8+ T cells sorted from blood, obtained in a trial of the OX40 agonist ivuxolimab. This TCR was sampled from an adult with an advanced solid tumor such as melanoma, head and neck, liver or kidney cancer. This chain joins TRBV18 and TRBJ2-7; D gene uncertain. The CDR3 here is CASSPQGSYEQYF. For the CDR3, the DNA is TGTGCCAGCTCACCACAGGGTTCCTACGAGCAGTACTTC.